This paragraph reports one TCR beta chain. Its antigen remains unknown. The data were taken from a study of T cell responses to AZD1222 COVID-19 vaccine. Profiled with immunoSEQ multiplex PCR; TCRdb holds only in-frame clones, not every one. The sample has approximately 130,000 clones; 80% to 90% are singletons. Trimming stripped 1 base from V and 9 bases from J, with 17 bases between. There are 15 residues in the CDR3. Germline V gene sequence: CDR1 SGDLS, CDR2 YYNGEE. General observations from the study: Nearly half of spike-specific TCRs reportedly target unmutated variant regions. Spike-spanning, vaccine-associated CD4 TCRs were dominant at 160-218 and 743-854. Increased Spike-specific TCR breadth and depth were observed after two AZD1222 doses. Clonal diversity was possibly underestimated, and white British individuals and females predominated among donors.

The receptor was derived from an adult who received the AZD1222 COVID-19 vaccine. The J gene is TRBJ2-1, the V gene TRBV9, with D maybe TRBD2 (6 bases). The sequences come from peripheral blood, collected 28 days after the second AZD1222 dose. CDR3 DNA: TGTGCCAGCAGCGTACGGGACTCTGGGTCTGGTGAGCAGTTCTTC. Translating it yields CASSVRDSGSGEQFF.